A single sample is the source of the 17 T cell receptor beta chains below, sequenced in a study of blood T cell repertoires in COVID-19. Assay used: immunoSEQ multiplex PCR; TCRdb lists only in-frame clones, some missing. The table lists about 220,000 clones, more than 65% of them singletons, with less than 2.5% in the top ten. The material sequenced was peripheral blood. These receptor sequences come from a woman aged 55-70 years with acute or convalescent COVID-19.

The genes are TRBV27 and TRBJ1-1; TRBD1 matches at 7 bases. The V gene's germline CDR1 is MNHEY and CDR2 SMNVEV (reference sequence). CDR3 size: 14 residues. J gave up 5 bases and V 3 bases, and 6 bases lay outside the gene matches. CDR3 region: CASSFLTGRTEAFF. Written as DNA, the CDR3 is TGTGCCAGCAGTTTTTTGACAGGGCGGACTGAAGCTTTCTTT.

This chain connects TRBV2 to TRBJ2-3; TRBD2 agrees at 9 bases. Germline CDR1 SNHLY, CDR2 FYNNEI. V shed 5 bases and J 6 bases; nucleotides not matched to a gene: 3. The CDR3 spans 13 residues. The CDR3 coding sequence is TGTGCCAGCAGTAGCGGGGGGCTGGATACGCAGTATTTT. Its translation: CASSSGGLDTQYF.

The sample holds one count of this clone. The chain couples TRBV20-1 to TRBJ2-5, with D tentatively TRBD2 (6 bases). Germline CDR1 reads DFQATT; CDR2 reads SNEGSKA (reference sequence). The CDR3 covers 12 residues. Trimming took off 3 bases at V and 3 bases at J, with 8 bases between the two ends. The CDR3 spells CSASGEEETQYF. The CDR3 DNA reads TGCAGTGCTAGTGGGGAGGAAGAGACCCAGTACTTC.

The J gene is TRBJ1-5, the V gene TRBV5-8; maybe TRBD1 (5 bases). With 3 bases removed from V and 8 bases from J, the gap between germline ends came to 12 bases. Germline-derived CDR1 and CDR2 are SGHTS and YDEGEE. CDR3 length: 13 amino acids. The CDR3 reads CASSSGLLKPQHF. The CDR3 nucleotides read TGTGCCAGCAGCTCGGGACTCTTGAAGCCCCAGCATTTT.

A few counts support this clone. The chain couples TRBV27 to TRBJ1-2, with D tentatively TRBD1 (6 bases). The V gene lost 1 base and the J gene lost 3 bases, with 15 bases spanning the gap. In germline, CDR1 is MNHEY, CDR2 SMNVEV (reference sequence). The CDR3 runs to 16 residues. The CDR3 loop reads CASSLLAQGDYYGYTF. DNA for the CDR3: TGTGCCAGCAGTTTATTGGCACAGGGTGACTACTATGGCTACACCTTC.

The CDR3 sequence: CAGTGGLNTEAFF. The DNA for the CDR3 is TGTGCCGGGACAGGGGGATTGAACACTGAAGCTTTCTTT. The chain uses TRBV30 and TRBJ1-1, with TRBD1 matching 11 bases. Trimming cost V 8 bases and J 0 bases; bases outside gene matches: 2. The CDR3 length is 13 residues. Germline assignment: CDR1 GTSNPN and CDR2 SVGIG (reference sequence).

This rearrangement joins TRBV19 to TRBJ1-4, with 7 nucleotides matching TRBD1. The CDR3 totals 15 residues. Unmatched junction bases numbered 4, after V lost 6 bases and J lost 0 bases. Germline CDR1 reads LNHDA; CDR2 reads SQIVND (reference sequence). CDR3 in DNA: TGTGCCAGTAGCCAAGGGACAGCAACTAATGAAAAACTGTTTTTT. Translating it yields CASSQGTATNEKLFF.

This chain links TRBV18 with TRBJ1-4; 8 nucleotides align to TRBD1. Trimming took 5 bases from V and 2 from J; bases not matched to a gene: 4. CDR1 is KGHSH and CDR2 is LQKENI in the germline V gene. The CDR3 runs to 15 residues. CDR3 loop: CASSNDRGTNEKLFF. Written as DNA, the CDR3 is TGTGCCAGCTCAAACGACAGGGGCACTAATGAAAAACTGTTTTTT.

The chain combines TRBV5-1 with TRBJ2-3, with D possibly being TRBD2 (5 bases). V lost 4 bases to trimming and J lost 2 bases, with 11 bases between them. This CDR3 spans 14 amino acids. Germline CDR1 reads SGHRS; CDR2 reads YFSETQ. The CDR3 bases are TGCGCCAGCAGCCTTCGGACTTACACAGATACGCAGTATTTT. It yields the protein CASSLRTYTDTQYF.

The gene calls are TRBV7-6 and TRBJ2-7; 9 positions agree with TRBD2. Germline V lookup: CDR1 SGHVS, CDR2 FNYEAQ. The CDR3 runs to 14 residues. Losses at the gene ends were 1 base for V and 3 bases for J; bases not matched to a gene: 1. The CDR3 DNA sequence: TGTGCCAGCAGCTTAGGTAGCGGGGGCTACGAGCAGTACTTC. This translates into CASSLGSGGYEQYF.

J is TRBJ2-7 and V is TRBV11-2, with a possible D match to TRBD2 (6 bases). CDR1 and CDR2 (germline): SGHAT, FQNNGV. CDR3 length: 12 residues. The V gene lost 5 bases and the J gene lost 5 bases, with 10 bases spanning the gap. CDR3 DNA: TGTGCCAGCAGCGTGTGGGGGGACGAGCAGTACTTC. It codes for CASSVWGDEQYF.

The table lists this clone with a few counts. The chain employs TRBV4-2 and TRBJ1-2; D perhaps matches TRBD1 (5 bases). With 0 bases removed from V and 10 bases from J, the gap between germline ends came to 15 bases. Germline values: CDR1 LGHNA, CDR2 YNFKEQ. The CDR3 length is 14 residues. The CDR3 reads CASSQDPGEGDYTF. DNA of the CDR3: TGTGCCAGCAGCCAAGACCCGGGGGAAGGAGACTACACCTTC.

The chain is built from TRBV30 and TRBJ1-2; TRBD1 aligns across 9 bases. CDR1 is GTSNPN and CDR2 is SVGIG in the germline V gene (reference sequence). This CDR3 has 15 residues. The V and J ends lost 2 bases and 8 bases, in that order; junction bases with no gene match: 12. The CDR3 DNA reads TGTGCCTGGAGTTTCCGGGACAGGGCTCTGAAAGGCTACACCTTC. Amino acid sequence: CAWSFRDRALKGYTF.

The J gene is TRBJ2-5, the V gene TRBV24-1; tentatively, D is TRBD2 (5 bases). V lost 9 bases and J 0 bases, leaving 10 bases between the germline ends. Germline V gives CDR1 KGHDR, CDR2 SFDVKD. There are 13 residues in the CDR3. The CDR3 DNA reads TGTGCCACCTGCGGGTGGTACCAAGAGACCCAGTACTTC. It translates to CATCGWYQETQYF.

The genes are TRBV6-1 and TRBJ2-3; 9 nucleotides agree with TRBD2. The CDR3 consists of 16 residues. J gave up 8 bases and V 4 bases, and 13 bases lay outside the gene matches. Germline V gives CDR1 MNHNS, CDR2 SASEGT. The CDR3, as DNA: TGTGCCAGCAGTGGATTAGCGGGGGACCAGCAGGGTACGCAGTATTTT. It yields the protein CASSGLAGDQQGTQYF.

This clone has just a few counts. The rearrangement links TRBV27 to TRBJ2-7; D gene ambiguous. The CDR3 is 12 amino acids. Trimming removed 7 bases from V and 0 bases from J, with 7 bases in between. CDR1 MNHEY and CDR2 SMNVEV come from the germline V gene (reference sequence). DNA of the CDR3: TGTGCCAGCACCCTGAGCTCCTACGAGCAGTACTTC. Its translation: CASTLSSYEQYF.

This clone has just one count. The chain has TRBV5-1 and TRBJ1-2, with 9 bases matching TRBD1. The V gene's germline CDR1 is SGHRS and CDR2 YFSETQ. The CDR3 length is 15 residues. V trimming: 4 bases; J trimming: 3 bases; junction bases outside the gene matches: 7. CDR3 loop: CASSLQGARDYGYTF. As DNA, the CDR3 is TGCGCCAGCAGCCTACAGGGGGCTAGGGACTATGGCTACACCTTC.